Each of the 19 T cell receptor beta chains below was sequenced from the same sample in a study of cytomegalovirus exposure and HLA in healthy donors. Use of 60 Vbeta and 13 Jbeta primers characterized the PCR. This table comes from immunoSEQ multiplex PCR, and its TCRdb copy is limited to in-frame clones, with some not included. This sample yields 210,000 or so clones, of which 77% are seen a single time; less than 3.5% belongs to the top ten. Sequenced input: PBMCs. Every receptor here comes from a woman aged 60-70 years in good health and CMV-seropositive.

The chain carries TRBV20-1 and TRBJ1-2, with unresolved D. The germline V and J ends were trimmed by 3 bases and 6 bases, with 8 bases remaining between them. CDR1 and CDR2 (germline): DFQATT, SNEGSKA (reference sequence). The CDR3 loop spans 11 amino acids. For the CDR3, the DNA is TGCAGTGCTAGTGCGGGGAATGGCTACACCTTC. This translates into CSASAGNGYTF.

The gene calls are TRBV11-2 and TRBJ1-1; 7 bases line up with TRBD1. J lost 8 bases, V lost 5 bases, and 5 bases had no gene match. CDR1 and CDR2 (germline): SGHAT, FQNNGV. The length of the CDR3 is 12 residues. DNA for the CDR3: TGTGCCAGCAGCCGGACAGGAATCGAAGCTTTCTTT. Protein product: CASSRTGIEAFF.

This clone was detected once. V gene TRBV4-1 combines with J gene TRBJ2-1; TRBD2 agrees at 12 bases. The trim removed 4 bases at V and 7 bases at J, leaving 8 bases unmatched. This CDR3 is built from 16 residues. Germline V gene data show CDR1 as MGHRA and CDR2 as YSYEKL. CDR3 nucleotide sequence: TGCGCCAGCAGCCCCGGGGCTAGCGGGAGGGGAAATGAGCAGTTCTTC. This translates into CASSPGASGRGNEQFF.

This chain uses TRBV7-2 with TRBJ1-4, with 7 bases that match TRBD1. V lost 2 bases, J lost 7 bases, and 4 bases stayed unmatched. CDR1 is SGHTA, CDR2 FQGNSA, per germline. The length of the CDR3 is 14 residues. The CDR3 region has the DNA TGTGCCAGCAGCTTACGACAGGGTAGTGAAAAACTGTTTTTT. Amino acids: CASSLRQGSEKLFF.

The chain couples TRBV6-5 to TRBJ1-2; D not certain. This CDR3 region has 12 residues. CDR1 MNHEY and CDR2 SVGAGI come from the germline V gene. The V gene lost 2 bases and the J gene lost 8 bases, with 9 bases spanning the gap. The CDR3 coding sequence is TGTGCCAGCAGTTACCGAGGGAGGGGCTACACCTTC. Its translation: CASSYRGRGYTF.

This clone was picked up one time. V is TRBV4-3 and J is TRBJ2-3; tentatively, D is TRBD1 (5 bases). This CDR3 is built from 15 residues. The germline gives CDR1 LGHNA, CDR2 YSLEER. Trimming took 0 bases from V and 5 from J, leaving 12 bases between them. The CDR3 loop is CASSQDGRVKDTQYF. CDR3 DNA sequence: TGCGCCAGCAGCCAAGATGGCAGGGTGAAAGATACGCAGTATTTT.

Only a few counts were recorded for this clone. The CDR3: CASSLPTGGEQYF. DNA for the CDR3: TGTGCCAGCAGCCTACCTACAGGGGGCGAGCAGTACTTC. J is TRBJ2-7 and V is TRBV5-4; 8 bases match TRBD1. CDR3 size: 13 residues. The junction had 6 bases not matched to a gene; V was cut back by 4 bases and J by 6 bases. Germline loops: CDR1 SGHNT, CDR2 YYREEE (reference sequence).

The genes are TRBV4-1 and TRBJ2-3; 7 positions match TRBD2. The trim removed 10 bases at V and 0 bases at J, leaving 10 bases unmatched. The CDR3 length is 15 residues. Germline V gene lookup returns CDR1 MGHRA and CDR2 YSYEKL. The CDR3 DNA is TGCGCCACCGGCCTTTTGGGAGGGAGCACAGATACGCAGTATTTT. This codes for CATGLLGGSTDTQYF.

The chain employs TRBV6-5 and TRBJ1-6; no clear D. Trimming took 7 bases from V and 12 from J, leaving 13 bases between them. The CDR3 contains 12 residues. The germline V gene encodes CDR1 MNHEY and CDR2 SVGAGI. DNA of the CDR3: TGTGCCAGCATCTTTTCCTTCGGACCCCTCCACTTT. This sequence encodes CASIFSFGPLHF.

CDR3 sequence reads: CASSLAQMTGELFF. DNA of the CDR3: TGCGCCAGCAGCTTGGCACAGATGACCGGGGAGCTGTTTTTT. The genes are TRBV5-1 and TRBJ2-2; no reliable D call. Germline-derived CDR1 and CDR2 are SGHRS and YFSETQ. V was clipped by 0 bases and J by 5 bases, with 8 bases between them. The CDR3 has 14 residues.

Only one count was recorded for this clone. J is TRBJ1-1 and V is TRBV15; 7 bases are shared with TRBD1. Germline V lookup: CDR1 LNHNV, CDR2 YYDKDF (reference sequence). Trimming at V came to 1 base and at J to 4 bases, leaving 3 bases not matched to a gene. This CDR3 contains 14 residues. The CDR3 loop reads CATSRGQGATEAFF. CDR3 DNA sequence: TGTGCCACCAGCAGAGGACAGGGTGCCACTGAAGCTTTCTTT.

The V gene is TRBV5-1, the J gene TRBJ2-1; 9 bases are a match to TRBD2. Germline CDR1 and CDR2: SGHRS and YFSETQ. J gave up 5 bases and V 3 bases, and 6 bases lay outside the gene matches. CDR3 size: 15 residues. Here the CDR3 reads CASSSRLAANNEQFF. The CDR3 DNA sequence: TGCGCCAGCAGCTCAAGACTAGCGGCAAACAATGAGCAGTTCTTC.

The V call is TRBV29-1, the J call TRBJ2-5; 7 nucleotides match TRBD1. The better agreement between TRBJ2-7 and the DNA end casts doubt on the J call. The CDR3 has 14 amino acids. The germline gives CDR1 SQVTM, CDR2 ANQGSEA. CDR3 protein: CSVSPTQGVYEQYF. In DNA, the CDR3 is TGCAGCGTCTCACCGACCCAGGGGGTCTACGAGCAGTACTTC.

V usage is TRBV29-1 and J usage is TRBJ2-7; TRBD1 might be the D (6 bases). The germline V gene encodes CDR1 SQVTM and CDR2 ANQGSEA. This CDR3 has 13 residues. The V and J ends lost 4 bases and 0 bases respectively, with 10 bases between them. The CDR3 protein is CSVARGFSYEQYF. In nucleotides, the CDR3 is TGCAGCGTTGCCAGGGGATTCTCCTACGAGCAGTACTTC.

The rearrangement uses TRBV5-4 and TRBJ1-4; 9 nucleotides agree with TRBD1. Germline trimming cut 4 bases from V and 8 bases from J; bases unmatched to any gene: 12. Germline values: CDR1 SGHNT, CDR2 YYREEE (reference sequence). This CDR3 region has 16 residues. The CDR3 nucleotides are TGTGCCAGCAGCAAACAAGGGACAGGGCACTCAGAAAAACTGTTTTTT. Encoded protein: CASSKQGTGHSEKLFF.

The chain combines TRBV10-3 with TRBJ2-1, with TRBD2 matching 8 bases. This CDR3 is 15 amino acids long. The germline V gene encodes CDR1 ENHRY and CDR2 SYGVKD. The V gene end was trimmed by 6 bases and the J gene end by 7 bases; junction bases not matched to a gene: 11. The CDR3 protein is CAISQQAGDGNEQFF. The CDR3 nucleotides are TGTGCCATCAGCCAACAAGCGGGAGATGGTAATGAGCAGTTCTTC.

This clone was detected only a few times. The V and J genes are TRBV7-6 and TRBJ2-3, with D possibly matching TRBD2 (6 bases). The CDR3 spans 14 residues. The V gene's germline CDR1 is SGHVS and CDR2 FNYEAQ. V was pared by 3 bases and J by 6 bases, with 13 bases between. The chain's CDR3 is CASSFFSGGDTQYF. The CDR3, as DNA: TGTGCCAGCAGCTTTTTTAGCGGTGGGGATACGCAGTATTTT.

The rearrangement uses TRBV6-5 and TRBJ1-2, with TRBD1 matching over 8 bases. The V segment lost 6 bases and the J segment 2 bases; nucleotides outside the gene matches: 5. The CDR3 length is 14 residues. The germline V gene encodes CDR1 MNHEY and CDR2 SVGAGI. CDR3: CASRRDRQNYGYTF. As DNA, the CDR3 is TGTGCCAGCAGACGGGACAGGCAAAACTATGGCTACACCTTC.

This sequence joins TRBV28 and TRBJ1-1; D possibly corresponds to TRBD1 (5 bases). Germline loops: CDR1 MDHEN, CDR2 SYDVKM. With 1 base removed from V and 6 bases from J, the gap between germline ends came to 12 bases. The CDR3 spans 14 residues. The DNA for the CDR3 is TGTGCCAGCAGTTTATACAGGAGAGAAGCTGAAGCTTTCTTT. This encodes CASSLYRREAEAFF.